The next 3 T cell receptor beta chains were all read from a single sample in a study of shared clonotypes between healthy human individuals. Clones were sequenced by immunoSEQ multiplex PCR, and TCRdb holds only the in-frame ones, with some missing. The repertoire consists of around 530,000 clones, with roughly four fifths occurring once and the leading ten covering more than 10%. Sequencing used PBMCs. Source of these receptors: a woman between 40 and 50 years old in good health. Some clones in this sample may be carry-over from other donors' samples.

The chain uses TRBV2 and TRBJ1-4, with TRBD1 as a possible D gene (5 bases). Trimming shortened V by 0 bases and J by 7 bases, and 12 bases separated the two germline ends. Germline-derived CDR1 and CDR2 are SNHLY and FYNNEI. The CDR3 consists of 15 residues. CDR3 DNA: TGTGCCAGCAGTGAAGCGCAACGGGGGGGTGAAAAACTGTTTTTT. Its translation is CASSEAQRGGEKLFF.

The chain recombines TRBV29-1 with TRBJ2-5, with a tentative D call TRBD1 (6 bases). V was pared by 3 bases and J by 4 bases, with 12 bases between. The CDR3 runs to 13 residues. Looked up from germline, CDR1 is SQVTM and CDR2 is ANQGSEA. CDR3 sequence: CSVDPTGLETQYF. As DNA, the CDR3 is TGCAGCGTTGACCCAACAGGGCTAGAGACCCAGTACTTC.

This chain's CDR3 is CATSRDRVAEREQYF. In DNA form, the CDR3 reads TGTGCCACCAGCAGAGATCGGGTAGCGGAGAGGGAGCAGTACTTC. The chain combines TRBV15 with TRBJ2-7, with D possibly being TRBD2 (6 bases). The germline V gene encodes CDR1 LNHNV and CDR2 YYDKDF (reference sequence). This CDR3 region has 15 residues. V was trimmed by 0 bases and J by 7 bases, leaving 16 bases between them.